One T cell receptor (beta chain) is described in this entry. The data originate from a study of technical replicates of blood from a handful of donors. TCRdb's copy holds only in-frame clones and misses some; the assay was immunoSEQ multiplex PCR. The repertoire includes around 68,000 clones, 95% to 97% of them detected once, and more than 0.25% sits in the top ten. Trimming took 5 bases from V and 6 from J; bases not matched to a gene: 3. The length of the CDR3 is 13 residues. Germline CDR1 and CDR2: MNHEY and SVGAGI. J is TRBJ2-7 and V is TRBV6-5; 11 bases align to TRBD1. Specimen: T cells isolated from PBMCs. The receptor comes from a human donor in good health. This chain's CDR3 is CASSLGTGGEQYF. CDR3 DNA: TGTGCCAGCAGTCTAGGGACAGGGGGCGAGCAGTACTTC.